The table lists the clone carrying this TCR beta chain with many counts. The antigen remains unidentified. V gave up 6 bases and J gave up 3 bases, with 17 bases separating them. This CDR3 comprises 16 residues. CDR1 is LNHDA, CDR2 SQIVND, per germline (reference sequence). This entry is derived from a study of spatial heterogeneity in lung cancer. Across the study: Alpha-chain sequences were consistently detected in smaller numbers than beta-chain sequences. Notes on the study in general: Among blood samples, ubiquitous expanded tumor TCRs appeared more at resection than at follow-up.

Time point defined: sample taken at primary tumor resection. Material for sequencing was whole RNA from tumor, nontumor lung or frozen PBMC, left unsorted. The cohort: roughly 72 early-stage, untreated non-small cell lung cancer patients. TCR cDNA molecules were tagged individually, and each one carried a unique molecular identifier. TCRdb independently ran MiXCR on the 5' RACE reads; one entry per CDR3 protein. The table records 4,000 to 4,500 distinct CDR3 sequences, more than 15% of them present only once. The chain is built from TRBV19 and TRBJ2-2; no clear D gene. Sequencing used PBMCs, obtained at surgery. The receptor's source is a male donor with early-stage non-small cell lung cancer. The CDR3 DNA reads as TGTGCCAGTAGGAACCGTCAGACCGGCGACACCGGGGAGCTGTTTTTT. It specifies CASRNRQTGDTGELFF.